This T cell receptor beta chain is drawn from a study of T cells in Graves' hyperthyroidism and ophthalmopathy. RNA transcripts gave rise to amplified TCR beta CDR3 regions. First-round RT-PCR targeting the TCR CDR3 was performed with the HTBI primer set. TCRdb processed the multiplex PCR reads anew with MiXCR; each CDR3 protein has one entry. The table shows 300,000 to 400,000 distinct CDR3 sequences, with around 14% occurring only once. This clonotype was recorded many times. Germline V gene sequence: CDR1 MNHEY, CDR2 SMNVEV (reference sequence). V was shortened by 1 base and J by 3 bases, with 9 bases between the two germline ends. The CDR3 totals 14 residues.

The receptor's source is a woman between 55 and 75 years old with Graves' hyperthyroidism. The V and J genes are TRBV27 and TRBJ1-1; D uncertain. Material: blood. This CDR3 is CASSLFIRDTEAFF. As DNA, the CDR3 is TGTGCCAGCAGTTTATTTATCCGGGACACTGAAGCTTTCTTT.